The rows below give T cell receptor beta chains drawn from one sample of a study of blood T cells in healthy people across ages. TCRdb independently ran MiXCR on the 5' RACE reads; one entry per CDR3 protein. The sample has some 940,000 distinct CDR3 sequences; roughly 29% are singletons. The data were also submitted as part of a second study, on T cells of mothers and their children.

Sequenced: blood. Every receptor here comes from a woman aged 35 to 49 in good health. Both conserved end residues are part of each CDR3. The D gene is left open where the match is weak. The size of a clone is reported for some rows only, either as once, few or many, or as a class for expanded clones.

V gene	clone size	D gene	J gene	CDR3 DNA	CDR3 protein
TRBV12-3/TRBV12-4	many	NA	TRBJ1-2	TGTGCCAGCAGTTTGGAGGACAGCTATGGCTACACCTTC	CASSLEDSYGYTF
TRBV29-1	few	TRBD2	TRBJ2-5	TGCAGCGTTGAGGGACTAGCGGGGGCGGGGGAGCAGTACTTC	CSVEGLAGAGEQYF
TRBV5-1	few	NA	TRBJ1-2	TGCGCCAGCAGCTTACAGGCAGACGGCTACACCTTC	CASSLQADGYTF
TRBV7-2	NA	TRBD1	TRBJ2-4	TGTGCCAGCAGCGCCGGGACAGGGGGATCCTACGAGCACTACTTC	CASSAGTGGSYEHYF
TRBV15	NA	TRBD1	TRBJ2-7	TGTGCCACGCAGGGGGAGACCTACGAGCAGTACTTC	CATQGETYEQYF
TRBV28	few	TRBD1	TRBJ2-1	TGTGCCAGCAGTTTAGTTTCAGGGGGCGAAGCCAATGAGCAGTTCTTC	CASSLVSGGEANEQFF
TRBV7-9	NA	TRBD1	TRBJ1-2	TGTGCCAGCAGCGCTGGACAGGGTTGGGGGGGTGGCTACACCTTC	CASSAGQGWGGGYTF
TRBV28	NA	TRBD1	TRBJ1-5	TGTGCCAGCAGACGGACAGGGGGCTTTCTCCAGCCCCAGCATTTT	CASRRTGGFLQPQHF
TRBV18	few	TRBD1	TRBJ1-6	TGTGCCAGCTCACACGGGACAGGGGATTCACCCCTCCACTTT	CASSHGTGDSPLHF
TRBV15	NA	NA	TRBJ2-1	TGTGCCACCAGCAGAAATCAGGGGAGCTCCTACAATGAGCAGTTCTTC	CATSRNQGSSYNEQFF
TRBV9	many	TRBD2	TRBJ2-3	TGTGCCAGCAGCGCTAGCGGGGGGTTCTTCACAGATACGCAGTATTTT	CASSASGGFFTDTQYF
TRBV29-1	NA	NA	TRBJ2-5	TGCAGCGTTGAGTCTCAGGGTATTTACAATGAGCAGTACTTC	CSVESQGIYNEQYF
TRBV15	many	TRBD1	TRBJ2-5	TGTGCCACCAGCAGAGAACGCGGACAGGGTCTAGAGACCCAGTACTTC	CATSRERGQGLETQYF
TRBV5-1	many	NA	TRBJ2-5	TGCGCCAGCAGACACCGGACGGGAAACCAAGAGACCCAGTACTTC	CASRHRTGNQETQYF
TRBV9	few	NA	TRBJ1-1	TGTGCCAGCAGCGTGGGACACCTGAACACTGAAGCTTTCTTT	CASSVGHLNTEAFF
TRBV30	few	NA	TRBJ1-2	TGTGCCTACACAAAACCCCTAGGGGACTATGGCTACACCTTC	CAYTKPLGDYGYTF
TRBV12-3/TRBV12-4	few	NA	TRBJ2-1	TGTGCCAGCAGGGCAGGGGCGACCGGTGAGCAGTTCTTC	CASRAGATGEQFF
TRBV9	few	NA	TRBJ1-2	TGTGCCAGCAGCGTAGAGGGGTCAGCTTTCTATGGCTACACCTTC	CASSVEGSAFYGYTF
TRBV7-2	NA	NA	TRBJ1-2	TGTGCCAGCAGCTTATACCTGCGGGACTATGGCTACACCTTC	CASSLYLRDYGYTF
TRBV28	few	TRBD2	TRBJ2-7	TGTGCCAGCAGTTTATCGGGCGGGGGGAGCTCCTACGAGCAGTACTTC	CASSLSGGGSSYEQYF
TRBV9	NA	NA	TRBJ2-1	TGTGCCAGCAGCGTGGAGGGGCTCTACAATGAGCAGTTCTTC	CASSVEGLYNEQFF
TRBV28	NA	NA	TRBJ2-3	TGTGCCCTGGGGCCCCTCCCCCCGGCAGATACGCAGTATTTT	CALGPLPPADTQYF
TRBV29-1	NA	NA	TRBJ1-2	TGCAGCGTTGAATTGGCAGTCTATGGCTACACCTTC	CSVELAVYGYTF
TRBV18	NA	TRBD1	TRBJ2-1	TGTGCCAGCTCCAACAGGGGACATGAGCAGTTCTTC	CASSNRGHEQFF
TRBV5-6	NA	NA	TRBJ2-7	TGTGCCAGCAGCTTGGTGGCAGGACCGCCCTACGAGCAGTACTTC	CASSLVAGPPYEQYF
TRBV5-1	NA	TRBD2	TRBJ2-7	TGCGCCAGCAGCGTGGGGGGGACGAATTCCTACGAGCAGTACTTC	CASSVGGTNSYEQYF
TRBV7-9	NA	TRBD2	TRBJ2-7	TGTGCCAGCAGCTTAATTGCCCTGCTAGCGGGGGGGCAGCCGTACAATGAGCAGTACTTC	CASSLIALLAGGQPYNEQYF
TRBV7-2	many	NA	TRBJ2-3	TGTGCCAGCAGCTTAGCGCTTGTTGGCACAGATACGCAGTATTTT	CASSLALVGTDTQYF
TRBV29-1	NA	NA	TRBJ2-2	TGCAGCGTTGAAGATACGGGACACCGGAACACCGGGGAGCTGTTTTTT	CSVEDTGHRNTGELFF
TRBV7-8	many	NA	TRBJ2-7	TGTGCCAGCAGCTTAACTCGACAGGGAGGTTTTTACGAGCAGTACTTC	CASSLTRQGGFYEQYF
TRBV7-3	many	NA	TRBJ2-1	TGTGCCAGCAGTCTGGGACGGGAATACAATGAGCAGTTCTTC	CASSLGREYNEQFF
TRBV20-1	NA	TRBD1	TRBJ2-4	TGCAGTGCTAGAACCCTAGGGACAGCTGTAGCCAAAAACATTCAGTACTTC	CSARTLGTAVAKNIQYF
TRBV9	NA	NA	TRBJ2-7	TGTGCCAGCAGCGCCTTGAGGACGAGCAGCTCCTACGAGCAGTACTTC	CASSALRTSSSYEQYF
TRBV7-9	few	NA	TRBJ1-1	TGTGCCAGCAGCTTCACAGCTCAGTTAGGAGCCGAAGCTTTCTTT	CASSFTAQLGAEAFF
TRBV14	few	NA	TRBJ2-5	TGTGCCAGCAGCCAAGCTGCGGGTAGCCAGACCCAGTACTTC	CASSQAAGSQTQYF
TRBV6-2/TRBV6-3	NA	NA	TRBJ1-1	TGTGCCATCGGGACACCCAACACTGAAGCTTTCTTT	CAIGTPNTEAFF
TRBV28	NA	NA	TRBJ1-5	TGTGCCAGCAGTTTATCCCAGGGACTCGGGTCCCTTAATCAGCCCCAGCATTTT	CASSLSQGLGSLNQPQHF
TRBV9	NA	NA	TRBJ2-3	TGTGCCAGCAGCGCTGGACAGAGCACAGATACGCAGTATTTT	CASSAGQSTDTQYF
TRBV12-3/TRBV12-4	NA	TRBD1	TRBJ2-7	TGTGCCGGCAGTTTGGGGACAGGCGCCTACGAGCAGTACTTC	CAGSLGTGAYEQYF
TRBV2	NA	NA	TRBJ2-5	TGTGCCAGCAGTGATTATTGGGGGGACTACCAAGAGACCCAGTACTTC	CASSDYWGDYQETQYF
TRBV28	NA	TRBD1	TRBJ1-6	TGTGCCAGCAGTTTTTCCAACCGACAGGGCTCACCCCTCCACTTT	CASSFSNRQGSPLHF
TRBV7-2	few	NA	TRBJ1-1	TGTGCCAGCAGCTTAGCACGGTTGAACACTGAAGCTTTCTTT	CASSLARLNTEAFF
TRBV5-1	NA	TRBD2	TRBJ2-5	TGCGCCAGCAGCACATTAGCGGGGGACCCCTCGGAGCAGTACTTC	CASSTLAGDPSEQYF
TRBV7-2	few	TRBD1	TRBJ1-2	TGTGCCAGCAGCTTAGCCCGGGGACAGATCTATGGCTACACCTTC	CASSLARGQIYGYTF
TRBV20-1	NA	NA	TRBJ2-5	TGCAGTGCTAGAGAACCGTACCAAGAGGCCCAGTACTTC	CSAREPYQEAQYF
TRBV29-1	NA	NA	TRBJ2-1	TGCAGCGTTGGTGGGGGACGGGGGACCAATGAGCAGTTCTTC	CSVGGGRGTNEQFF
TRBV28	many	NA	TRBJ2-7	TGTGCCATTATAAAAAGCGGCTCCTACGAGCAGTACTTC	CAIIKSGSYEQYF